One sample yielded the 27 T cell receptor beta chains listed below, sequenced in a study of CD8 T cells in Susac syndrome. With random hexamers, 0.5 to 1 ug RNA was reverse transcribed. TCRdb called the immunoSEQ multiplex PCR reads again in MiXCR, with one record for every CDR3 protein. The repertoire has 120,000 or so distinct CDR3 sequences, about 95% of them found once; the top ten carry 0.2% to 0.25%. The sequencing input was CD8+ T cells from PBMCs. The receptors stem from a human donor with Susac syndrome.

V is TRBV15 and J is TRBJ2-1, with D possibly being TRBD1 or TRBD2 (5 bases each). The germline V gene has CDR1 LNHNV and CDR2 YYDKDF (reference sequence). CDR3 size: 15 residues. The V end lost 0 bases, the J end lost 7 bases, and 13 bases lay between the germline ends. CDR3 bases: TGTGCCACCAGCAGAGATCGCGAGGGGAGTAATGAGCAGTTCTTC. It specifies CATSRDREGSNEQFF.

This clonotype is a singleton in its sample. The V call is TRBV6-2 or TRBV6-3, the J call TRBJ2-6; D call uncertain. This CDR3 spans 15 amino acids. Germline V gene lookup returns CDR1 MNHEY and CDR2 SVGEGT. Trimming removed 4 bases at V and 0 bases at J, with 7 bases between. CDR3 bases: TGTGCCAGCAGTTCATCGGGCTCTGGGGCCAACGTCCTGACTTTC. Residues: CASSSSGSGANVLTF.

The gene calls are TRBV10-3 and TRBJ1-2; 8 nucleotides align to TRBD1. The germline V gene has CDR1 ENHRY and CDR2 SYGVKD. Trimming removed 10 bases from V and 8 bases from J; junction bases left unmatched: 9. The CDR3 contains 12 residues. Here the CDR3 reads CATWTGQAGYTF. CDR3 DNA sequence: TGTGCCACTTGGACAGGGCAAGCGGGCTACACCTTC.

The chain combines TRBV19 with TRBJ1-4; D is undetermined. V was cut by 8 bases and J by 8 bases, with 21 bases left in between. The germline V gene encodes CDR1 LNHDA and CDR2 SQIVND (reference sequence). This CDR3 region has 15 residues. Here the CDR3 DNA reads TGTGCCAGTCTATCCATAACCCGGACTAGCGAAAAACTGTTTTTT. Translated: CASLSITRTSEKLFF.

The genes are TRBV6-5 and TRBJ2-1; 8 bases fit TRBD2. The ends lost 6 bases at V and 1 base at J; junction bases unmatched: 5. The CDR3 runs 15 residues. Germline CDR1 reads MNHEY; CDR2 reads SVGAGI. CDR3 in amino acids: CASSLTSESYNEQFF. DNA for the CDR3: TGTGCCAGCAGCCTGACTAGCGAGTCCTACAATGAGCAGTTCTTC.

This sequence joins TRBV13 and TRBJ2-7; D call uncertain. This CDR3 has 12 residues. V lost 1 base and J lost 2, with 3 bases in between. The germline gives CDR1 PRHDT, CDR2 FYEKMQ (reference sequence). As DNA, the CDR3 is TGTGCCAGCAGCTTAGTCCCCTACGAGCAGTACTTC. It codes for CASSLVPYEQYF.

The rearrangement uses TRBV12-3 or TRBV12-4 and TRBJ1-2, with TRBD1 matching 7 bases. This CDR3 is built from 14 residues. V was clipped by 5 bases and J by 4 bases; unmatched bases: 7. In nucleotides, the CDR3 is TGTGCCAGCAGTAAAGTCCGGGACAGCTATGGCTACACCTTC. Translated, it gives CASSKVRDSYGYTF.

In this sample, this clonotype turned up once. The DNA for the CDR3 is TGTGCCTGGAATCCTAGCGGGAGTGCAAATGAGCAGTTCTTC. Its translation: CAWNPSGSANEQFF. The V and J genes are TRBV30 and TRBJ2-1; 10 nucleotides align to TRBD2. The V segment lost 4 bases and the J segment 7 bases; nucleotides outside the gene matches: 7. The CDR3 is made up of 14 amino acids. CDR1 is GTSNPN, CDR2 SVGIG, per germline (reference sequence).

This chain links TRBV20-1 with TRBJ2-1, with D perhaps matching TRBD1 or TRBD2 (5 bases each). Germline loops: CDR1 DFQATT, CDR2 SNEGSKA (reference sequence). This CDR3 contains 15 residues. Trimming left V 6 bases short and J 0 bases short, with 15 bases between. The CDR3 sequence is CSAIGTGRSYNEQFF. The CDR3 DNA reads TGCAGTGCAATCGGGACGGGTCGCTCCTACAATGAGCAGTTCTTC.

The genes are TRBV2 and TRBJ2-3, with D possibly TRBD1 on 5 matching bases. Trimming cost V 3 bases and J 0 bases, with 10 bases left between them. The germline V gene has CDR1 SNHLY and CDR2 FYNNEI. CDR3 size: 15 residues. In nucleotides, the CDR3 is TGTGCCAGCAGTGACCCCCAGGGTAGCACAGATACGCAGTATTTT. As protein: CASSDPQGSTDTQYF. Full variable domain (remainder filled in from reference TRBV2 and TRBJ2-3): EPEVTQTPSHQVTQMGQEVILRCVPISNHLYFYWYRQILGQKVEFLVSFYNNEISEKSEIFDDQFSVERPDGSNFTLKIRSTKLEDSAMYFCASSDPQGSTDTQYFGPGTRLTVL.

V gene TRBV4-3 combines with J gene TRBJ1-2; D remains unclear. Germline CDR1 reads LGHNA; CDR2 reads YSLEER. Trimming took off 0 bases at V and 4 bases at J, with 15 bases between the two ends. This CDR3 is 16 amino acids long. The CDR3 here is CASSQDRTGTFYGYTF. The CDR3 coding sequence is TGCGCCAGCAGCCAAGATAGGACGGGCACTTTCTATGGCTACACCTTC.

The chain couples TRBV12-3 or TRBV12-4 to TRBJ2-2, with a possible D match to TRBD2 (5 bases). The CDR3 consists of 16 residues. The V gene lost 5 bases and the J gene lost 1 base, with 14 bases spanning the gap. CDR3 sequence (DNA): TGTGCCAGCAGTCCCCGGGGAGTGAAGAACACCGGGGAGCTGTTTTTT. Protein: CASSPRGVKNTGELFF.

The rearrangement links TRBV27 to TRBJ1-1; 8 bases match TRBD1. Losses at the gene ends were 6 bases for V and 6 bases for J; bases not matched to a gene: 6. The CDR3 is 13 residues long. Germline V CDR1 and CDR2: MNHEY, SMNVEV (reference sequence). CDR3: CASRQLTGAEAFF. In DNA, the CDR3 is TGTGCCAGCAGACAACTGACAGGGGCTGAAGCTTTCTTT.

CDR3: CASSLRSEGDATEAFF. In nucleotides, the CDR3 is TGTGCCAGCAGCTTACGTTCTGAGGGGGACGCCACTGAAGCTTTCTTT. The V gene is TRBV5-6, the J gene TRBJ1-1; possible D gene TRBD1, 6 bases. The V gene lost 2 bases and the J gene lost 4 bases, with 18 bases spanning the gap. The CDR3 is 16 residues long. Germline V gene sequence: CDR1 SGHDT, CDR2 YYEEEE.

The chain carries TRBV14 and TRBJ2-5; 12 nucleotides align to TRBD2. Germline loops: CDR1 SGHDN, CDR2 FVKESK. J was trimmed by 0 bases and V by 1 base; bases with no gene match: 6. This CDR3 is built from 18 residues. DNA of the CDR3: TGTGCCAGCAGCCAAGCATGGCTAGCGGGAGGGGACCAAGAGACCCAGTACTTC. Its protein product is CASSQAWLAGGDQETQYF.

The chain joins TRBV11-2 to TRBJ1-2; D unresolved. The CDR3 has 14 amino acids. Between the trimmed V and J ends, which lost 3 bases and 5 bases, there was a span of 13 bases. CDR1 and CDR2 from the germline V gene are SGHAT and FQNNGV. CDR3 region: CASSLGQSGYGYTF. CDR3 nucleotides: TGTGCCAGCAGCTTGGGCCAGTCTGGTTATGGCTACACCTTC. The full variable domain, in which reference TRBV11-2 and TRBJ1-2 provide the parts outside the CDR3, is EAGVAQSPRYKIIEKRQSVAFWCNPISGHATLYWYQQILGQGPKLLIQFQNNGVVDDSQLPKDRFSAERLKGVDSTLKIQPAKLEDSAVYLCASSLGQSGYGYTFGSGTRLTVV.

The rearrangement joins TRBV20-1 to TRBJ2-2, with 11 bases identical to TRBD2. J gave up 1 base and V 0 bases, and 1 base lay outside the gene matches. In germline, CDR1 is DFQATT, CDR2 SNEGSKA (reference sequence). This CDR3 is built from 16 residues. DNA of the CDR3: TGCAGTGCTAGAGATCTAGCGGGAGGGAACACCGGGGAGCTGTTTTTT. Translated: CSARDLAGGNTGELFF.

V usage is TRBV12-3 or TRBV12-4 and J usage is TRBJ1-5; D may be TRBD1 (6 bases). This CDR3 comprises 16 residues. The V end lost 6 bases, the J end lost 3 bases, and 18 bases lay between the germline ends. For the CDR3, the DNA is TGTGCCAGCAGCGACCTTCAGGACAGCCCCAATCAGCCCCAGCATTTT. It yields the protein CASSDLQDSPNQPQHF.

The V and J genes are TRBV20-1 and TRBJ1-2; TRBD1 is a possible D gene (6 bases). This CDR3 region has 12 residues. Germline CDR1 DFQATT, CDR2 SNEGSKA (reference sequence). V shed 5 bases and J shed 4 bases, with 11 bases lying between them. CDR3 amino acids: CSASGVGYGYTF. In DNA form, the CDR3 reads TGCAGTGCTTCAGGGGTAGGCTATGGCTACACCTTC.

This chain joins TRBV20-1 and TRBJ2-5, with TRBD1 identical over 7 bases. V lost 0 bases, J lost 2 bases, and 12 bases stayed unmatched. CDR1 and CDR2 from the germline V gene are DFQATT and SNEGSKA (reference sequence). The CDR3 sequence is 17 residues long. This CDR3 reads CSARDLRGPPRQETQYF. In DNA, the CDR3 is TGCAGTGCTAGAGATCTGAGGGGGCCACCCCGACAAGAGACCCAGTACTTC.

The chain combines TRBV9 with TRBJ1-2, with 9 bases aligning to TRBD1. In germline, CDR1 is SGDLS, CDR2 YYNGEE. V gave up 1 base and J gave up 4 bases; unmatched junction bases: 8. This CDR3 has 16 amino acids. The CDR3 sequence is CASSVYMGQGPYGYTF. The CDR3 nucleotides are TGTGCCAGCAGCGTATATATGGGACAGGGTCCCTATGGCTACACCTTC.

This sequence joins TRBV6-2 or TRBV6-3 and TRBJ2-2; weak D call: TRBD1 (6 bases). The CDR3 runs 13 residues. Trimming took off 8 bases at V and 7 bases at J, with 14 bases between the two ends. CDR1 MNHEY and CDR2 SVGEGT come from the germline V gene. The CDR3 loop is CASCAGENGELFF. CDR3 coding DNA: TGTGCCAGCTGCGCAGGGGAAAACGGGGAGCTGTTTTTT.

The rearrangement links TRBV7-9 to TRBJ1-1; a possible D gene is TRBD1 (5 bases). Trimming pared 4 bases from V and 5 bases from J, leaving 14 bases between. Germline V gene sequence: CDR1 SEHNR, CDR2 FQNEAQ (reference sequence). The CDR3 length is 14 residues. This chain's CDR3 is CASSSPKGYTEAFF. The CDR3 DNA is TGTGCCAGCAGCTCACCTAAGGGGTATACTGAAGCTTTCTTT.

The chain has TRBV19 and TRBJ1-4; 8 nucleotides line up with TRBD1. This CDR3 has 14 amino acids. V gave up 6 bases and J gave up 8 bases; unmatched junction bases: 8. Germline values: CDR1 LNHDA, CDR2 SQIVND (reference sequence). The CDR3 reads CASSRTGLKEKLFF. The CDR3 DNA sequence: TGTGCCAGTAGCCGGACAGGGCTCAAGGAAAAACTGTTTTTT.

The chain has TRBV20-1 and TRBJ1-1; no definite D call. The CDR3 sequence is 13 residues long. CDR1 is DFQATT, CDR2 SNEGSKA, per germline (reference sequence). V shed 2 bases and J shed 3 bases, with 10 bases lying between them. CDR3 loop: CSARRSGYTEAFF. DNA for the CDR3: TGCAGTGCTAGAAGATCCGGGTACACTGAAGCTTTCTTT.

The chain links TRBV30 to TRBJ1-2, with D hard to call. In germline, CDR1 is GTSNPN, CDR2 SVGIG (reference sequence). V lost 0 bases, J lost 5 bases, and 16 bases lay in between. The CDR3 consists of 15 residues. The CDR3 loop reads CAWSVSGTGMYGYTF. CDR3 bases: TGTGCCTGGAGTGTAAGCGGCACGGGGATGTATGGCTACACCTTC.

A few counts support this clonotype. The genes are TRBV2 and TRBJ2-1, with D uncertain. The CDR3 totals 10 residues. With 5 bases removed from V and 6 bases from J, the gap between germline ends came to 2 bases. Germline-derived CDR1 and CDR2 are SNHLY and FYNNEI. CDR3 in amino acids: CASSINEQFF. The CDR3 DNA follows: TGTGCCAGCAGTATCAATGAGCAGTTCTTC.